These 30 T cell receptor beta chains were sequenced from one sample in a study of T cells in localized non-small cell lung cancer. Clones were read by immunoSEQ multiplex PCR, and TCRdb kept only the in-frame ones, dropping some. The sample holds about 72,000 clones, around 85% seen once. Sequencing was performed on peripheral blood, taken before any cancer treatment. The receptors were gathered from an older female donor with stage I lung adenocarcinoma.

The rearrangement joins TRBV5-5 to TRBJ1-4, with no clear D. This CDR3 comprises 13 residues. CDR1 SGHKS and CDR2 YYEKEE come from the germline V gene (reference sequence). V was clipped by 4 bases and J by 8 bases, with 12 bases between them. CDR3 in amino acids: CASSINPGEKLFF. In DNA form, the CDR3 reads TGTGCCAGCAGCATAAACCCTGGGGAAAAACTGTTTTTT.

V is TRBV11-3 and J is TRBJ2-5; TRBD2 matches at 16 bases. This CDR3 is 17 amino acids long. The germline CDR1 and CDR2 sequences are SGHNT and YENEEA. V was pared by 5 bases and J by 4 bases, with 7 bases of the junction left unmatched. This CDR3 reads CASSPPGTSGGAETQYF. CDR3 in DNA: TGTGCCAGCAGCCCGCCCGGGACTAGCGGGGGGGCAGAGACCCAGTACTTC.

CDR3 nucleotide sequence: TGTGCCACCCTGGAGGGGCCCAGTAACTACGAGCAGTACTTC. It specifies CATLEGPSNYEQYF. The J gene is TRBJ2-7, the V gene TRBV10-3, with TRBD2 as a possible D gene (6 bases). This CDR3 is built from 14 residues. Per germline, CDR1 ENHRY and CDR2 SYGVKD. Deletions cut 10 bases from V and 3 bases from J, with 19 bases between.

Turning to this clone: An end of the junction does not agree with germline; a read error may underlie this. The chain carries TRBV6-5 and TRBJ2-6; D remains ambiguous. Germline V CDR1 and CDR2: MNHEY, SVGAGI. CDR3 length: 13 amino acids. This CDR3 is CASTISVANVLTF. The CDR3 DNA sequence: TGTGCCAGCACCATATCTGTGGCCAACGTCCTGACTTTC.

The V and J genes are TRBV28 and TRBJ1-5; a weak D match, TRBD1 (5 bases). Germline-derived CDR1 and CDR2 are MDHEN and SYDVKM. Trimming took off 5 bases at V and 4 bases at J, with 9 bases between the two ends. The CDR3 loop spans 13 amino acids. The chain's CDR3 is CASSQTENQPQHF. DNA for the CDR3: TGTGCCAGCAGTCAGACAGAGAATCAGCCCCAGCATTTT. Drawing the rest from reference TRBV28 and TRBJ1-5, the complete variable domain is DVKVTQSSRYLVKRTGEKVFLECVQDMDHENMFWYRQDPGLGLRLIYFSYDVKMKEKGDIPEGYSVSREKKERFSLILESASTNQTSMYLCASSQTENQPQHFGDGTRLSIL.

The chain recombines TRBV25-1 with TRBJ2-3; no clear D. The CDR3 extends over 13 amino acids. V was trimmed by 0 bases and J by 3 bases, leaving 4 bases between them. Looked up from germline, CDR1 is MGHDK and CDR2 is SYGVNS. CDR3 in DNA: TGTGCCAGCAGTGAATATTTTACAGATACGCAGTATTTT. Translated, it gives CASSEYFTDTQYF.

This chain connects TRBV5-6 to TRBJ1-2, with D possibly TRBD1 on 5 matching bases. From germline, CDR1 is SGHDT and CDR2 YYEEEE. The CDR3 totals 14 residues. Trimming pared 4 bases from V and 7 bases from J, leaving 17 bases between. CDR3 protein: CASSLPGLTRGYTF. The CDR3 coding sequence is TGTGCCAGCAGCCTGCCGGGACTAACGCGTGGCTACACCTTC.

The chain has TRBV19 and TRBJ1-5; TRBD1 agrees at 8 bases. J was trimmed by 6 bases and V by 1 base; bases with no gene match: 5. The CDR3 sequence is 15 residues long. Germline values: CDR1 LNHDA, CDR2 SQIVND (reference sequence). The CDR3 DNA reads TGTGCCAGTAGTATAGTGGCAGGGGGCTTTCAGCCCCAGCATTTT. This gives the protein CASSIVAGGFQPQHF.

The rearrangement joins TRBV6-5 to TRBJ1-5, with a weak D call TRBD1 (5 bases). This CDR3 is 14 amino acids long. Germline loops: CDR1 MNHEY, CDR2 SVGAGI. Trimming removed 3 bases at V and 11 bases at J, with 17 bases between. The CDR3 region is CASSYNSGGGAQHF. DNA of the CDR3: TGTGCCAGCAGTTATAACAGTGGCGGGGGGGCCCAGCATTTT.

The genes are TRBV28 and TRBJ1-5; no reliable D call. Germline CDR1 is MDHEN and CDR2 is SYDVKM. The V end lost 3 bases, the J end lost 1 base, and 10 bases lay between the germline ends. CDR3 length: 15 residues. CDR3 in DNA: TGTGCCAGCAGTTTTATGACTTTCAGCAATCAGCCCCAGCATTTT. Translation: CASSFMTFSNQPQHF.

The genes are TRBV18 and TRBJ2-2; tentatively, D is TRBD2 (6 bases). V lost 3 bases, J lost 7 bases, and 15 bases lay in between. Germline-derived CDR1 and CDR2 are KGHSH and LQKENI. The CDR3 has 15 residues. Here the CDR3 DNA reads TGTGCCAGCTCACCGACCGGCGGGGTAGGCGGGGAGCTGTTTTTT. Protein: CASSPTGGVGGELFF.

The chain uses TRBV13 and TRBJ1-2; 8 nucleotides align to TRBD1. The CDR3 sequence is 14 residues long. Looked up from germline, CDR1 is PRHDT and CDR2 is FYEKMQ (reference sequence). V lost 3 bases, J lost 8 bases, and 8 bases stayed unmatched. The CDR3 nucleotides read TGTGCCAGCAGCTTTGGCAGGGGGCCCGGGGGCTACACCTTC. It translates to CASSFGRGPGGYTF.

The V gene is TRBV6-5, the J gene TRBJ2-7; D remains unclear. The CDR3 runs 13 residues. The germline gives CDR1 MNHEY, CDR2 SVGAGI. Trimming stripped 5 bases from V and 7 bases from J, with 15 bases between. CDR3 in DNA: TGTGCCAGCAGTGCCGCAAGTATCGGGGAGCAGTACTTC. Its translation: CASSAASIGEQYF.

This chain connects TRBV7-9 to TRBJ1-2, with D uncertain. CDR3 size: 12 residues. CDR1 and CDR2 (germline): SEHNR, FQNEAQ (reference sequence). Trimming shortened V by 1 base and J by 3 bases, and 3 bases separated the two germline ends. The CDR3 spells CASSLGDYGYTF. CDR3 coding DNA: TGTGCCAGCAGCTTAGGGGACTATGGCTACACCTTC. The variable domain in full, completed from reference TRBV7-9 and TRBJ1-2, reads DTGVSQNPRHKITKRGQNVTFRCDPISEHNRLYWYRQTLGQGPEFLTYFQNEAQLEKSRLLSDRFSAERPKGSFSTLEIQRTEQGDSAMYLCASSLGDYGYTFGSGTRLTVV.

The J gene is TRBJ1-1, the V gene TRBV27; 8 bases map to TRBD1. Per germline, CDR1 MNHEY and CDR2 SMNVEV (reference sequence). The CDR3 spans 15 residues. The V segment lost 6 bases and the J segment 7 bases; nucleotides outside the gene matches: 13. CDR3 sequence: CASSHTRTGSNEAFF. The CDR3 DNA reads TGTGCCAGCAGCCACACACGGACAGGGTCGAATGAAGCTTTCTTT.

J is TRBJ2-1 and V is TRBV7-9; no definite D call. This CDR3 has 14 residues. Trimming cost V 3 bases and J 2 bases, with 8 bases left between them. CDR1 SEHNR and CDR2 FQNEAQ come from the germline V gene (reference sequence). The CDR3 spells CASSLTSTYNEQFF. The CDR3 DNA reads as TGTGCCAGCAGCTTGACCAGCACCTACAATGAGCAGTTCTTC.

The gene calls are TRBV18 and TRBJ2-3, with 13 bases identical to TRBD2. The J segment lost 4 bases and the V segment lost 6 bases, leaving 7 bases of the junction unmatched. From germline, CDR1 is KGHSH and CDR2 LQKENI. The CDR3 covers 16 residues. The CDR3 loop is CASSRGLAGTSDTQYF. The DNA for the CDR3 is TGTGCCAGCTCTAGGGGACTAGCGGGGACCTCAGATACGCAGTATTTT.

The chain joins TRBV19 to TRBJ2-7; tentatively, D is TRBD2 (6 bases). CDR1 and CDR2 (germline): LNHDA, SQIVND (reference sequence). Trimming shortened V by 6 bases and J by 3 bases, and 15 bases separated the two germline ends. The CDR3 runs to 14 residues. The DNA of the CDR3 is TGTGCCAGTAGGGCCGCTGGAGGGTTCTACGAGCAGTACTTC. This encodes CASRAAGGFYEQYF.

With regard to this clone: Other DNA sequences of this sample code for an identical CDR3. This rearrangement joins TRBV5-1 to TRBJ2-7, with D unresolved. V was shortened by 0 bases and J by 2 bases, with 6 bases between the two germline ends. The CDR3 sequence is 13 residues long. Germline V gene lookup returns CDR1 SGHRS and CDR2 YFSETQ. The CDR3 DNA sequence: TGCGCCAGCAGCTTGGACGGTGCCTACGAGCAGTACTTC. Amino acids: CASSLDGAYEQYF.

This rearrangement joins TRBV2 to TRBJ2-7; D is perhaps TRBD1 (6 bases). Germline V lookup: CDR1 SNHLY, CDR2 FYNNEI. V shed 6 bases and J shed 9 bases, with 18 bases lying between them. The CDR3 spans 13 residues. The CDR3 loop reads CASSADSPAAQYF. The CDR3, as DNA: TGTGCCAGCAGCGCGGACAGTCCGGCGGCGCAGTACTTC.

The rearrangement uses TRBV4-1 and TRBJ2-3; TRBD1 matches 9 bases. From germline, CDR1 is MGHRA and CDR2 YSYEKL. V lost 0 bases and J lost 5; bases outside the gene matches: 15. The CDR3 contains 19 residues. Here the CDR3 reads CASSQDLRFVTGGVDTQYF. The CDR3 region has the DNA TGCGCCAGCAGCCAAGATTTGCGGTTCGTGACAGGGGGGGTAGATACGCAGTATTTT.

The rearrangement uses TRBV4-3 and TRBJ1-1, with D hard to call. V lost 1 base and J lost 6, with 15 bases in between. The CDR3 loop spans 15 amino acids. Germline V gene sequence: CDR1 LGHNA, CDR2 YSLEER. CDR3 bases: TGCGCCAGCAGCCAAGCACCGGGGAAGGGAGCTGAAGCTTTCTTT. This codes for CASSQAPGKGAEAFF.

The chain links TRBV29-1 to TRBJ1-4, with TRBD1 matching over 10 bases. The CDR3 sequence is 14 residues long. J was trimmed by 6 bases and V by 4 bases; bases with no gene match: 5. In germline, CDR1 is SQVTM, CDR2 ANQGSEA. In DNA form, the CDR3 reads TGCAGCGTTGCCCCCGGGACAGGGGATGAAAAACTGTTTTTT. Its translation is CSVAPGTGDEKLFF.

The chain combines TRBV19 with TRBJ2-7; a weak D match, TRBD2 (6 bases). The CDR3 sequence is 16 residues long. From germline, CDR1 is LNHDA and CDR2 SQIVND (reference sequence). With 3 bases removed from V and 4 bases from J, the gap between germline ends came to 19 bases. Written as DNA, the CDR3 is TGTGCCAGTAGTATCGGAGGGCCGGGGACCCGATACGAGCAGTACTTC. Translated, it gives CASSIGGPGTRYEQYF.

V usage is TRBV5-1 and J usage is TRBJ2-7; the D gene could be TRBD1 or TRBD2 (6 bases each). Germline V gives CDR1 SGHRS, CDR2 YFSETQ. V gave up 4 bases and J gave up 2 bases, with 16 bases separating them. This CDR3 contains 15 residues. The CDR3 DNA sequence: TGCGCCAGCAGCCAGGGGACTCACGAAACCTACGAGCAGTACTTC. It yields the protein CASSQGTHETYEQYF.

This clone was found once. The chain recombines TRBV19 with TRBJ1-4; TRBD1 matches 9 bases. Trimming cost V 8 bases and J 7 bases; bases outside gene matches: 11. The CDR3 covers 15 residues. The germline CDR1 and CDR2 sequences are LNHDA and SQIVND (reference sequence). CDR3 protein: CASADRGSRGEKLFF. In DNA, the CDR3 is TGTGCCAGTGCGGACAGGGGCTCCCGGGGTGAAAAACTGTTTTTT.

The J gene is TRBJ1-5, the V gene TRBV6-6; a weak D match, TRBD1 (5 bases). Germline assignment: CDR1 MNHNY and CDR2 SVGAGI (reference sequence). Trimming stripped 0 bases from V and 7 bases from J, with 10 bases between. The CDR3 has 14 amino acids. This CDR3 reads CASSYSTRGQPQHF. Here the CDR3 DNA reads TGTGCCAGCAGTTACTCGACCCGGGGCCAGCCCCAGCATTTT.

V usage is TRBV7-2 and J usage is TRBJ1-1, with a tentative D call TRBD1 (5 bases). The CDR3 spans 13 residues. V was clipped by 2 bases and J by 4 bases, with 8 bases between them. Looked up from germline, CDR1 is SGHTA and CDR2 is FQGNSA. CDR3 DNA: TGTGCCAGCAGCTTATATCAGGGCACTGAAGCTTTCTTT. Amino acids: CASSLYQGTEAFF.

The chain carries TRBV19 and TRBJ1-5; 7 bases are a match to TRBD1. The V gene's germline CDR1 is LNHDA and CDR2 SQIVND (reference sequence). The V gene end was trimmed by 7 bases and the J gene end by 2 bases; junction bases not matched to a gene: 8. The CDR3 runs to 15 residues. CDR3 sequence: CASTSDREGNQPQHF. In DNA form, the CDR3 reads TGTGCCAGTACCTCCGACAGGGAGGGCAATCAGCCCCAGCATTTT. The full variable domain, with the rest looked up from reference TRBV19 and TRBJ1-5, is DGGITQSPKYLFRKEGQNVTLSCEQNLNHDAMYWYRQDPGQGLRLIYYSQIVNDFQKGDIAEGYSVSREKKESFPLTVTSAQKNPTAFYLCASTSDREGNQPQHFGDGTRLSIL.

In this sample, this clone turned up a few times. This rearrangement joins TRBV5-1 to TRBJ2-5; D is unclear. This CDR3 spans 15 amino acids. Per germline, CDR1 SGHRS and CDR2 YFSETQ. Trimming pared 1 base from V and 2 bases from J, leaving 12 bases between. CDR3 sequence reads: CASSLYVGIQETQYF. CDR3 DNA: TGCGCCAGCAGCTTGTACGTCGGAATACAAGAGACCCAGTACTTC.